This T cell receptor (beta chain) appears in the sequencing data of a study of blood T cell repertoires in COVID-19. Residents of under 25 US areas, aged about 18 to 95 years, made up the participants. The V gene's germline CDR1 is MGHRA and CDR2 YSYEKL. The CDR3 is 16 residues long. V was clipped by 0 bases and J by 3 bases, with 12 bases between them. The repertoire was sequenced with immunoSEQ multiplex PCR; TCRdb's copy has only in-frame clones and lacks some. The sample yields 350,000 to 400,000 clones, approximately 90% seen once. Sequencing was carried out using PBMCs or T cells enriched from blood (not recorded which). This rearrangement joins TRBV4-1 to TRBJ2-1, with no clear D. This clonotype was obtained from a young man who had recovered from COVID-19. DNA of the CDR3: TGCGCCAGCAGCCAAGATCCTAGTGGCTACTACAATGAGCAGTTCTTC. Protein: CASSQDPSGYYNEQFF.